This T cell receptor (beta chain) was documented in a study of CD8+CD57+ T cells in acquired aplastic anemia (dated by TCRdb to 2016 to 2018). About the investigation overall: DNA extracted from sorted CD4+ and CD8+ cells had a mean of around 3 ug, with a range of about 0.18 to 27.4 ug. Healthy donor samples averaged about 10 million reads for CD4+ and 11 million to 13 million for CD8+ cells.

Profiling of TCR beta VDJ combinations and CDR3 sequences used genomic DNA as the template. An Illumina HiSeq 2000 was used for TCR repertoire sequencing. As for how the authors treated the data: Repertoires were assessed using TRBV/TRBJ rearrangement plots, CDR3 size and DJ length profiles, and Simpson's diversity index. The most abundant DNA sequence in the deep sequencing data was taken as the immunodominant clone. CDR3 amino acid sequences were screened for sharing across subjects and compared with published repertoires and the VDJdb database. TCRdb cleaned the public reads at Q25 with fastp, built clones with MiXCR and kept in-frame beta chains. Identical CDR3 proteins give one entry, which carries the most common genes and DNA. TCRdb, not the authors, supplied the V and J calls. Recorded for this sample are some 200,000 distinct CDR3 sequences; roughly 35% of them occurred a single time. Around 1.1% of the sample rests with the top ten.

The investigation overall reported the following: No significant difference in CD8+ Simpson's diversity was found between patients and healthy controls (P=0.060). Around 27 CD8+ CDR3 sequences were found to be shared between patients and controls, but these sequences appeared to be highly expressed in patients and within the immunodominant clones of the patients.

The study deep-sequenced TCR repertoires of sorted CD4+ and CD8+ blood T cells from severe aplastic anemia patients and healthy subjects. Ficoll-Paque density gradient centrifugation was used to isolate peripheral blood mononuclear cells. CD4+ and CD8+ T cells were sorted by FACS or magnetic beads before DNA extraction. At the junction V is shortened by 5 bases and J by 3 bases; bases outside the gene matches: 12. The CDR3, from cysteine to phenylalanine, totals 15 residues. The only DNA kept is the CDR3, 45 bases in frame from the first base. The germline V gene (reference sequence) provides CDR1 DFQATT and CDR2 SNEGSKA. This clonotype appeared a few times. No cognate antigen has been identified for it. No base quality values were provided; no much bigger clone lies one nucleotide off.

The V gene is TRBV20-1 and the J gene is TRBJ2-5; TRBD1 lines up with 7 middle nucleotides. The origin of this receptor is a human donor in good health, serving as a control. Sequencing used sorted CD4+, CD8+, or CD8+CD57+ T cells (not recorded which) from PBMCs. In nucleotides, the sequence is TGCAGTGCTCCTCGGACAGGACATCACAAAGAGACCCAGTACTTC. This codes for CSAPRTGHHKETQYF.